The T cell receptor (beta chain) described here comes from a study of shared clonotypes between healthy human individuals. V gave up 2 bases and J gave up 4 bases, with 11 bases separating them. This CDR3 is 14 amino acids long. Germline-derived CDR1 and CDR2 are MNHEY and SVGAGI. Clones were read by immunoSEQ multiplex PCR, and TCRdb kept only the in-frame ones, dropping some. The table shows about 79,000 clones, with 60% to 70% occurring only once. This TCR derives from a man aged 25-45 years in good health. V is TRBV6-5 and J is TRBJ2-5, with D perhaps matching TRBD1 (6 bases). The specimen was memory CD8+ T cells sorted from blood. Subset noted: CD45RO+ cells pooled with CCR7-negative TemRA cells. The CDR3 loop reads CASSYTAGAETQYF. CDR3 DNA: TGTGCCAGCAGTTACACGGCAGGGGCAGAGACCCAGTACTTC.